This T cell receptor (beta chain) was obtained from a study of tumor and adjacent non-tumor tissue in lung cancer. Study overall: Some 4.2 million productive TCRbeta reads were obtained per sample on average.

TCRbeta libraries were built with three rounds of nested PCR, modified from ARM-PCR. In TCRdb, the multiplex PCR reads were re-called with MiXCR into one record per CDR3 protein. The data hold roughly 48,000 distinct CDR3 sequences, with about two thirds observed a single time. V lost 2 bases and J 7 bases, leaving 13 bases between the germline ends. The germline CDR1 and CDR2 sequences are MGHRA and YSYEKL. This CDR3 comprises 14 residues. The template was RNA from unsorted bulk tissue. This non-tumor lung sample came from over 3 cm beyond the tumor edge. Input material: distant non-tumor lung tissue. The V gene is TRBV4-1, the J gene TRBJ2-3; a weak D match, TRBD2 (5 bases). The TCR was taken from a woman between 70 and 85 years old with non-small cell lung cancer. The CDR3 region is CASSQQGRVYTQYF. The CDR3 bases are TGCGCCAGCAGCCAACAAGGGCGGGTGTATACGCAGTATTTT.